This T cell receptor (beta chain) came from a study of identical twins. Study-wide results and caveats: Within cord blood, abundant beta clonotypes carried fewer insertions, but memory repertoires showed no such trend.

The V segment lost 3 bases and the J segment 3 bases; nucleotides outside the gene matches: 10. The germline CDR1 and CDR2 sequences are PRHDT and FYEKMQ (reference sequence). The CDR3 is 17 residues long. One entry per CDR3 protein results from TCRdb running MiXCR on the 5' RACE reads. The table has hundreds of thousands of distinct CDR3 sequences, around 7% seen once; the top ten hold roughly 3.4%. This clonotype was counted between two and nine times. Its specificity is unknown. These same data were also listed under a study on yellow fever vaccine responses in identical twins.

The chain uses TRBV13 and TRBJ2-4; 8 bases are shared with TRBD2. Sequencing was carried out using memory (CD45RO+) T cells sorted from blood. The TCR originated in a woman younger than 35 in good health. DNA for the CDR3: TGTGCCAGCAGCTTGGCGCAGCGGGAGTGGGGCAAAAACATTCAGTACTTC. Translating it yields CASSLAQREWGKNIQYF.